Following are 32 T cell receptor beta chains from one sample sequenced in a study of cytomegalovirus exposure and HLA in healthy donors. The PCR used 60 Vbeta and 13 Jbeta primers. TCRdb keeps only in-frame clones here, not all; method: immunoSEQ multiplex PCR. The table has under 200,000 clones, almost 85% seen once. What was sequenced was PBMCs. The receptors here all came from a woman aged 45 to 65 in good health and CMV-seronegative.

The J gene is TRBJ1-1, the V gene TRBV2; 8 nucleotides line up with TRBD1. Looked up from germline, CDR1 is SNHLY and CDR2 is FYNNEI. CDR3 length: 14 residues. The trim removed 4 bases at V and 3 bases at J, leaving 4 bases unmatched. CDR3 amino acids: CASSVYRGDTEAFF. The DNA of the CDR3 is TGTGCCAGCAGTGTCTACAGGGGGGACACTGAAGCTTTCTTT.

J is TRBJ2-7 and V is TRBV10-3, with TRBD1 matching over 7 bases. Trimming took 10 bases from V and 2 from J; bases not matched to a gene: 11. The CDR3 runs to 14 residues. CDR1 is ENHRY and CDR2 is SYGVKD in the germline V gene. The CDR3 sequence is CASTTGLGAYEQYF. As DNA, the CDR3 is TGTGCCAGCACGACAGGGTTAGGGGCCTACGAGCAGTACTTC.

V and J are TRBV5-1 and TRBJ2-5; weak D call: TRBD1 (5 bases). The DNA matches TRBJ2-7 better at its end, which makes the J call doubtful. The CDR3 loop spans 15 amino acids. Germline CDR1 is SGHRS and CDR2 is YFSETQ. CDR3 sequence: CASSLGQGAYDEQYF. The CDR3 bases are TGCGCCAGCAGCTTGGGGCAGGGCGCATATGACGAGCAGTACTTC.

V and J are TRBV9 and TRBJ2-1; tentative D call: TRBD1 (7 bases). Trimming left V 4 bases short and J 0 bases short, with 14 bases between. Germline CDR1 reads SGDLS; CDR2 reads YYNGEE. CDR3 length: 16 amino acids. The CDR3 nucleotides are TGTGCCAGCAGCCCCAGGGGGGAAGGCTCCTACAATGAGCAGTTCTTC. Amino acid sequence: CASSPRGEGSYNEQFF.

The chain employs TRBV13 and TRBJ2-1; 11 nucleotides line up with TRBD2. The CDR3 is made up of 16 amino acids. Germline V gene lookup returns CDR1 PRHDT and CDR2 FYEKMQ (reference sequence). V was pared by 4 bases and J by 3 bases, with 5 bases of the junction left unmatched. The CDR3 DNA reads as TGTGCCAGCAGCTCCAGACTAGCGGGAATCTACAATGAGCAGTTCTTC. The encoded protein is CASSSRLAGIYNEQFF.

The chain uses TRBV9 and TRBJ2-7, with D possibly being TRBD2 (6 bases). The germline CDR1 and CDR2 sequences are SGDLS and YYNGEE. V shed 0 bases and J shed 7 bases, with 20 bases lying between them. This CDR3 is 16 amino acids long. CDR3 sequence: CASSVDWRVPAREQYF. The CDR3 bases are TGTGCCAGCAGCGTAGATTGGAGGGTTCCAGCGAGGGAGCAGTACTTC.

This sequence joins TRBV28 and TRBJ2-7; tentative D call: TRBD1 (7 bases). Germline-derived CDR1 and CDR2 are MDHEN and SYDVKM. The V gene lost 2 bases and the J gene lost 3 bases, with 14 bases spanning the gap. CDR3 length: 15 amino acids. CDR3 nucleotide sequence: TGTGCCAGCAGTTTAGTGGGCAGGGGGGACTACGAGCAGTACTTC. Amino acid sequence: CASSLVGRGDYEQYF.

V usage is TRBV5-1 and J usage is TRBJ1-4, with 9 bases that match TRBD1. V trimming: 0 bases; J trimming: 4 bases; junction bases outside the gene matches: 4. CDR3 length: 16 residues. CDR1 and CDR2 (germline): SGHRS, YFSETQ. DNA for the CDR3: TGCGCCAGCAGCTTGGGCCCGGGACAGGGTAATGAAAAACTGTTTTTT. It encodes CASSLGPGQGNEKLFF.

The J gene is TRBJ1-1, the V gene TRBV28; D gene unclear. The length of the CDR3 is 12 residues. Trimming stripped 1 base from V and 4 bases from J, with 4 bases between. Germline CDR1 is MDHEN and CDR2 is SYDVKM. The CDR3 DNA sequence: TGTGCCAGCAGTTTATACAGCACTGAAGCTTTCTTT. Protein sequence: CASSLYSTEAFF.

The chain employs TRBV5-1 and TRBJ1-1, with TRBD1 as a possible D gene (6 bases). Between the trimmed V and J ends, which lost 5 bases and 3 bases, there was a span of 17 bases. Germline assignment: CDR1 SGHRS and CDR2 YFSETQ. This CDR3 comprises 15 residues. The DNA for the CDR3 is TGCGCCAGCAGAACACAGGGTCAGTCTGACACTGAAGCTTTCTTT. Translated, it gives CASRTQGQSDTEAFF.

The chain carries TRBV4-1 and TRBJ2-2, with 7 bases that match TRBD1. V shed 1 base and J 6 bases; nucleotides not matched to a gene: 5. Germline CDR1 reads MGHRA; CDR2 reads YSYEKL. This CDR3 has 15 amino acids. CDR3: CASSQVQGFSGELFF. The CDR3 region has the DNA TGCGCCAGCAGCCAAGTACAGGGGTTCTCCGGGGAGCTGTTTTTT.

The V gene is TRBV5-6, the J gene TRBJ2-7, with 9 bases aligning to TRBD2. The CDR3 is 16 residues long. Germline lookup yields CDR1 SGHDT and CDR2 YYEEEE. V lost 0 bases, J lost 0 bases, and 4 bases stayed unmatched. The DNA for the CDR3 is TGTGCCAGCAGCTTGGTCGATAGCGGGAGCTCCTACGAGCAGTACTTC. Residues: CASSLVDSGSSYEQYF. Together with reference TRBV5-6 and TRBJ2-7, the CDR3 gives the full variable domain: DAGVTQSPTHLIKTRGQQVTLRCSPKSGHDTVSWYQQALGQGPQFIFQYYEEEERQRGNFPDRFSGHQFPNYSSELNVNALLLGDSALYLCASSLVDSGSSYEQYFGPGTRLTVT.

This clone has a single count. CDR3 coding DNA: TGTGCCACCTCCACGGAGAGGGACAGGGCCTACTCTGGAAACACCATATATTTT. Protein sequence: CATSTERDRAYSGNTIYF. The chain joins TRBV28 to TRBJ1-3, with 9 bases aligning to TRBD1. After removal of 10 bases from V and 0 bases from J, the junction contained 16 bases not matched to a gene. Germline-derived CDR1 and CDR2 are MDHEN and SYDVKM. CDR3 size: 18 residues.

This chain links TRBV2 with TRBJ2-2; the D gene is possibly TRBD2 (5 bases). The germline V gene has CDR1 SNHLY and CDR2 FYNNEI. The CDR3 consists of 12 residues. Trimming cost V 11 bases and J 3 bases, with 10 bases left between them. As DNA, the CDR3 is TGTGCCGGTACCGGGGACACCGGGGAGCTGTTTTTT. The encoded protein is CAGTGDTGELFF. Together with reference TRBV2 and TRBJ2-2, the CDR3 gives the full variable domain: EPEVTQTPSHQVTQMGQEVILRCVPISNHLYFYWYRQILGQKVEFLVSFYNNEISEKSEIFDDQFSVERPDGSNFTLKIRSTKLEDSAMYFCAGTGDTGELFFGEGSRLTVL.

The chain has TRBV2 and TRBJ2-3, with D possibly TRBD1 on 6 matching bases. Germline CDR1 is SNHLY and CDR2 is FYNNEI. The CDR3 contains 16 residues. Between the trimmed V and J ends, which lost 6 bases and 4 bases, there was a span of 20 bases. CDR3 bases: TGTGCCAGCAGCCATCTCAGGGGATCAGGGCCAGATACGCAGTATTTT. Translated: CASSHLRGSGPDTQYF.

This rearrangement joins TRBV25-1 to TRBJ2-5, with 9 positions matching TRBD1. The J call is doubtful: the DNA matches TRBJ2-7 better. Germline-derived CDR1 and CDR2 are MGHDK and SYGVNS. The CDR3 consists of 13 residues. CDR3 amino acids: CASIRQGAYEQYF. CDR3 coding DNA: TGTGCCAGCATAAGACAGGGGGCCTACGAGCAGTACTTC.

The chain is built from TRBV6-5 and TRBJ2-1, with 7 bases matching TRBD1. J gave up 5 bases and V 5 bases, and 6 bases lay outside the gene matches. Germline-derived CDR1 and CDR2 are MNHEY and SVGAGI. This CDR3 contains 14 residues. CDR3 nucleotide sequence: TGTGCCAGCAGTCCCCGGGACAGCAACAATGAGCAGTTCTTC. This translates into CASSPRDSNNEQFF.

The J gene is TRBJ1-4, the V gene TRBV9; possible D gene TRBD1, 5 bases. The germline V and J ends were trimmed by 0 bases and 0 bases, with 12 bases remaining between them. Germline V gene sequence: CDR1 SGDLS, CDR2 YYNGEE. This CDR3 is built from 17 residues. CDR3 coding DNA: TGTGCCAGCAGCGTAGCTCTGGGGACTGCAACTAATGAAAAACTGTTTTTT. Its protein product is CASSVALGTATNEKLFF. Together with reference TRBV9 and TRBJ1-4, the CDR3 gives the full variable domain: DSGVTQTPKHLITATGQRVTLRCSPRSGDLSVYWYQQSLDQGLQFLIQYYNGEERAKGNILERFSAQQFPDLHSELNLSSLELGDSALYFCASSVALGTATNEKLFFGSGTQLSVL.

The chain employs TRBV21-1 and TRBJ2-7; TRBD1 is the table's D call, not checked against the DNA. TRBV21-1 is a documented pseudogene. CDR3 length: 15 residues. This chain's CDR3 is CASSKGGQGAGEQYF. Here the CDR3 DNA reads TGTGCCAGCAGCAAAGGGGGACAGGGGGCGGGCGAGCAGTACTTC.

The chain is built from TRBV28 and TRBJ2-5, with 7 bases identical to TRBD2. V was clipped by 4 bases and J by 4 bases; unmatched bases: 9. The CDR3 runs 15 residues. Looked up from germline, CDR1 is MDHEN and CDR2 is SYDVKM. The CDR3 region is CASSSAGSGIETQYF. The CDR3 DNA is TGTGCCAGCAGTTCCGCGGGGAGCGGGATAGAGACCCAGTACTTC.

The chain is built from TRBV2 and TRBJ2-5, with 7 bases aligning to TRBD1. Trimming cost V 8 bases and J 1 base; bases outside gene matches: 7. CDR1 is SNHLY and CDR2 is FYNNEI in the germline V gene. This CDR3 has 14 amino acids. CDR3 in amino acids: CASAKDRVQETQYF. As DNA, the CDR3 is TGTGCCAGCGCTAAAGACAGGGTCCAAGAGACCCAGTACTTC.

The genes are TRBV7-9 and TRBJ2-3, with TRBD2 identical over 9 bases. J was trimmed by 3 bases and V by 3 bases; bases with no gene match: 4. Germline CDR1 and CDR2: SEHNR and FQNEAQ (reference sequence). The CDR3 totals 15 residues. The CDR3 spells CASSFGLARTDTQYF. As DNA, the CDR3 is TGTGCCAGCAGCTTCGGACTAGCGAGGACAGATACGCAGTATTTT.

The chain is built from TRBV7-2 and TRBJ2-2; perhaps TRBD2 as D (6 bases). This CDR3 contains 17 residues. V was trimmed by 4 bases and J by 3 bases, leaving 18 bases between them. Germline CDR1 is SGHTA and CDR2 is FQGNSA. The CDR3 bases are TGTGCCAGCAGCTGGACTAAAGATTCAGCGCACACCGGGGAGCTGTTTTTT. Amino acids: CASSWTKDSAHTGELFF.

V and J are TRBV28 and TRBJ1-2; D gene unclear. The CDR3 covers 16 residues. With 5 bases removed from V and 1 base from J, the gap between germline ends came to 17 bases. Germline-derived CDR1 and CDR2 are MDHEN and SYDVKM. CDR3: CASSAPVGRDNYGYTF. In nucleotides, the CDR3 is TGTGCCAGCAGTGCTCCGGTAGGGCGGGATAACTATGGCTACACCTTC.

The chain joins TRBV4-2 to TRBJ2-2, with 13 bases aligning to TRBD2. Germline loops: CDR1 LGHNA, CDR2 YNFKEQ. This CDR3 spans 17 amino acids. V lost 4 bases, J lost 4 bases, and 6 bases stayed unmatched. CDR3 sequence: CASSLRTSGSVTGELFF. Here the CDR3 DNA reads TGTGCCAGCAGCCTCCGGACTAGCGGGAGTGTCACCGGGGAGCTGTTTTTT.

This clone was counted a single time. V gene TRBV29-1 combines with J gene TRBJ2-5; TRBD2 is a possible D gene (6 bases). The V gene's germline CDR1 is SQVTM and CDR2 ANQGSEA. This CDR3 is built from 11 residues. The V and J ends lost 4 bases and 5 bases respectively, with 8 bases between them. The CDR3, as DNA: TGCAGCGTTGCTCGGGGGGAGACCCAGTACTTC. Its translation: CSVARGETQYF. Combining the CDR3 with reference TRBV29-1 and TRBJ2-5 gives the whole variable domain SAVISQKPSRDICQRGTSLTIQCQVDSQVTMMFWYRQQPGQSLTLIATANQGSEATYESGFVIDKFPISRPNLTFSTLTVSNMSPEDSSIYLCSVARGETQYFGPGTRLLVL.

The chain recombines TRBV28 with TRBJ1-1; D remains ambiguous. The V gene lost 10 bases and the J gene lost 2 bases, with 17 bases spanning the gap. From germline, CDR1 is MDHEN and CDR2 SYDVKM. This CDR3 comprises 14 residues. As DNA, the CDR3 is TGTGCCACCAAGCCCGGGAATAGTAACACTGAAGCTTTCTTT. Amino acid sequence: CATKPGNSNTEAFF.

This chain uses TRBV11-3 with TRBJ2-2; D gene uncertain. The CDR3 totals 16 residues. The germline V gene has CDR1 SGHNT and CDR2 YENEEA. Trimming removed 5 bases at V and 0 bases at J, with 13 bases between. CDR3 protein: CASSPRQLANTGELFF. Written as DNA, the CDR3 is TGTGCCAGCAGCCCGCGGCAATTGGCGAACACCGGGGAGCTGTTTTTT.

This chain uses TRBV6-5 with TRBJ2-5, with D perhaps TRBD1 (6 bases). In germline, CDR1 is MNHEY, CDR2 SVGAGI. The CDR3 sequence is 13 residues long. V lost 5 bases and J lost 5, with 12 bases in between. CDR3 coding DNA: TGTGCCAGCAGTCGTACAGGGAGTGAGACCCAGTACTTC. Translation: CASSRTGSETQYF.

The chain combines TRBV27 with TRBJ2-5, with TRBD2 matching 12 bases. J was trimmed by 5 bases and V by 5 bases; bases with no gene match: 9. This CDR3 is built from 16 residues. From germline, CDR1 is MNHEY and CDR2 SMNVEV (reference sequence). CDR3 in amino acids: CASSPTSGRRWETQYF. The CDR3 DNA reads as TGTGCCAGCAGTCCCACTAGCGGGAGGAGATGGGAGACCCAGTACTTC.

The chain has TRBV19 and TRBJ2-1; 10 bases are shared with TRBD2. The CDR3 has 14 amino acids. The germline V gene has CDR1 LNHDA and CDR2 SQIVND (reference sequence). Trimming removed 9 bases from V and 4 bases from J; junction bases left unmatched: 6. CDR3 amino acids: CASTTSGQYNEQFF. CDR3 DNA sequence: TGTGCCAGCACGACTAGCGGGCAATACAATGAGCAGTTCTTC.

This rearrangement joins TRBV19 to TRBJ1-3, with a tentative D call TRBD1 (6 bases). CDR3 length: 17 residues. V lost 7 bases and J 0 bases, leaving 19 bases between the germline ends. In germline, CDR1 is LNHDA, CDR2 SQIVND (reference sequence). CDR3 sequence reads: CASKVQGSTISGNTIYF. CDR3 coding DNA: TGTGCCAGTAAGGTGCAGGGGTCCACGATCTCTGGAAACACCATATATTTT.